These T cell receptor beta chains were read from a single sample in a study of T cell repertoires in aging, cancer and after chemotherapy. From the multiplex PCR reads, TCRdb called clonotypes with MiXCR, one entry per CDR3 protein. The sample holds around 13,000 distinct CDR3 sequences, 21% seen once. The sample comprised blood. The receptors shown here come from a human donor in good health. CDR3s include the opening cysteine and the closing phenylalanine or tryptophan. The D gene is left open where the match is weak. Size values are once, few and many counts, or a class for expanded clones, and some rows have none.

j_call d_call v_call clone_size cdr3_nt cdr3_aa
TRBJ1-1 . TRBV18 many TGTGCCTCAAATTCGGGACTAACCACGAGGGCTGAAGCTTTCTTT CASNSGLTTRAEAFF
TRBJ1-1 TRBD1 TRBV20-1 many TGCAGTGCTAAGGCCGGGACAGCGAACACTGAAGCTTTCTTT CSAKAGTANTEAFF
TRBJ1-1 . TRBV19 medium-sized TGTGCCAGTAGTCCGCGGACAGATGAAGCTTTCTTT CASSPRTDEAFF
TRBJ2-1 TRBD1 TRBV5-3 . TGTGCCAGAAGCTGGGAACCGGGACAGAAACACAATGAGCAGTTCTTC CARSWEPGQKHNEQFF
TRBJ2-5 TRBD1 TRBV30 . TGTGCCTGGAGTGAAGACAGGGTAGAGACCCAGTACTTC CAWSEDRVETQYF
TRBJ1-2 . TRBV5-1 . TGCGCCAGCAGCGCCGGAGGGGCCCCTTATGGCTACACCTTC CASSAGGAPYGYTF
TRBJ2-1 . TRBV12-5 few TGTGCTAGTGGGCTGGCGGGACAACTTTACAATGAGCAGTTCTTC CASGLAGQLYNEQFF
TRBJ1-1 . TRBV7-2 few TGTGCCAGCAGCTTCCAGGGAGGAGACACTGAAGCTTTCTTT CASSFQGGDTEAFF
TRBJ2-7 TRBD2 TRBV20-1 . TGCAGTGCTAGAGCCCTAGTTTCTAGCGGGGGGGCCGAAGGAGCCTACGAGCAGTACTTC CSARALVSSGGAEGAYEQYF
TRBJ2-1 TRBD2 TRBV7-3 few TGTGCCAGCAGCCTCACTAGCGGGGGGGCGAATGAGCAGTTCTTC CASSLTSGGANEQFF
TRBJ2-3 TRBD1 TRBV29-1 medium-sized TGCAGCGTTGGGATCGCCAGGGGGACAGATACGCAGTATTTT CSVGIARGTDTQYF
TRBJ2-1 . TRBV6-6 . TGTGCCAGCAGTCCGCAGACGCCCATATTGAATGAGCAGTTCTTC CASSPQTPILNEQFF
TRBJ2-1 TRBD2 TRBV4-3 . TGCGCCAGCAAGGGGCTAGCGGGGTCTGAGCAGTTCTTC CASKGLAGSEQFF
TRBJ2-3 TRBD1 TRBV20-1 once TGCAGTGCAGGGGGTGGACAGGGATTCACAGATACGCAGTATTTT CSAGGGQGFTDTQYF
TRBJ2-7 . TRBV5-1 . TGCGCCAGCAGTTCCCAGGGACGGGATTACGAAGAGCAGTACTTC CASSSQGRDYEEQYF
TRBJ1-6 . TRBV7-9 few TGTGCCAGCAGCTTATGGGGGACACCTGGTACCTCCTATAATTCACCCCTCCACTTT CASSLWGTPGTSYNSPLHF
TRBJ2-5 TRBD2 TRBV6-6 few TGTGCCAGCAGTTACGGGACTAGCGGGGGGGCCCCGGAGACCCAGTACTTC CASSYGTSGGAPETQYF
TRBJ2-3 TRBD1 TRBV5-1 . TGCGCCAGCAGCTTGATGGTCGGACAGGGTAGCACAGATACGCAGTATTTT CASSLMVGQGSTDTQYF
TRBJ2-1 TRBD1 TRBV20-1 many TGCAGTGCTACGGACAGGGGCCCGCATGGGCAGTTCTTC CSATDRGPHGQFF
TRBJ1-5 . TRBV5-1 . TGCGCCAGCAGCTTGATACAGGGCAATCAGCCCCAGCATTTT CASSLIQGNQPQHF
TRBJ1-3 . TRBV5-4 many TGTGCCAGCAGCCCCCCCGGCTCTGGAAACACCATATATTTT CASSPPGSGNTIYF
TRBJ1-5 . TRBV12-3/TRBV12-4 . TGTGCCAGCAGTTTTCAGTATAGCAATCAGCCCCAGCATTTT CASSFQYSNQPQHF
TRBJ2-1 . TRBV5-1 few TGCGCCAGCAGCTTGGCCGGGAGTTACAATGAGCAGTTCTTC CASSLAGSYNEQFF
TRBJ1-5 . TRBV5-1 . TGCGCCAGCAGCAAGGGGGATTCGAGCAATCAGCCCCAGCATTTT CASSKGDSSNQPQHF
TRBJ1-2 . TRBV14 . TGTGCCAGCAGCCCCCGGGTCCGCGGAGACTACACCTTC CASSPRVRGDYTF
TRBJ1-1 TRBD1 TRBV24-1 few TGTGCCCCAACGGACAGGGGCACTGAAGCTTTCTTT CAPTDRGTEAFF
TRBJ1-1 . TRBV20-1 medium-sized TGCAGTGCTAGGAGCGTCTTGAACACTGAAGCTTTCTTT CSARSVLNTEAFF
TRBJ2-5 TRBD2 TRBV20-1 . TGCAGTGCTAGATCTCCCGGGGGGGCCTGGGAGACCCAGTACTTC CSARSPGGAWETQYF
TRBJ2-7 . TRBV15 medium-sized TGTGCCACCAGCAGAGACCCCACAGGGCTATACGAGCAGTACTTC CATSRDPTGLYEQYF
TRBJ1-2 . TRBV29-1 . TGCAGCGTTGAAGAGAGGCCCGCGGGTGGCTACACCTTC CSVEERPAGGYTF
TRBJ2-5 TRBD2 TRBV6-6 . TGTGCCAGCAGTGCTAGCGGGGGGGCAGGTGAGACCCAGTACTTC CASSASGGAGETQYF
TRBJ1-2 . TRBV19 medium-sized TGTGCCAGTAGTATCTATCAAGGTAGAGGCTACACCTTC CASSIYQGRGYTF
TRBJ1-2 . TRBV29-1 medium-sized TGCAGCGTTGCGGGCGGGGGCCTGGGCTATGGCTACACCTTC CSVAGGGLGYGYTF
TRBJ2-5 TRBD2 TRBV10-3 . TGTGCCATCAGTGTAGCGGGGGGGATCCAAGAGACCCAGTACTTC CAISVAGGIQETQYF
TRBJ2-3 TRBD2 TRBV4-2 . TGTGCCAGCCGAATCTCGCTAGCGGGGGCGATACCTAGCACAGATACGCAGTATTTT CASRISLAGAIPSTDTQYF
TRBJ2-5 TRBD2 TRBV6-1 . TGTGCCAGCAGTTACTCCGGGGGGGCCGGAGAGACCCAGTACTTC CASSYSGGAGETQYF
TRBJ2-6 . TRBV30 . TGTGCCTGGAGTTCACAATCGGGCTCTGGGGCCAACGTCCTGACTTTC CAWSSQSGSGANVLTF
TRBJ2-3 . TRBV24-1 . TGTGCCACCAGTGATTCGACAGATACGCAGTATTTT CATSDSTDTQYF
TRBJ2-1 TRBD2 TRBV20-1 . TGCAGTGGCCCCCGGACTAGCGGGCGATATGAGCAGTTCTTC CSGPRTSGRYEQFF
TRBJ1-5 . TRBV6-2/TRBV6-3 . TGTGCCAGCAGCCACCCAGGGTCGGAGCAGCCCCAGCATTTT CASSHPGSEQPQHF
TRBJ2-1 TRBD1 TRBV6-2/TRBV6-3 few TGTGCCAGCAGTTACCTTCGATGGACAGGGGGCTACAATGAGCAGTTCTTC CASSYLRWTGGYNEQFF
TRBJ2-1 . TRBV5-6 . TGTGCCAGCAGCTTGGGGTCAGGGGTTGAGCAGTTCTTC CASSLGSGVEQFF
TRBJ2-1 . TRBV5-1 few TGCGCCAGCAGCCTAAACTCAGGGTTCCACAATGAGCAGTTCTTC CASSLNSGFHNEQFF
TRBJ2-5 TRBD2 TRBV4-2 . TGTGCCAGCAGCCAAGATCCTAGCGGAAACCAAGAGACCCAGTACTTC CASSQDPSGNQETQYF
TRBJ1-5 . TRBV7-9 . TGTGTCCCTGTGCACCTCTCGCCCCAGCATTTT CVPVHLSPQHF
TRBJ2-1 . TRBV7-2 medium-sized TGTGCCAGCAGCTTAGTTATCGGGGGCAATGAGCAGTTCTTC CASSLVIGGNEQFF
TRBJ1-5 . TRBV12-3/TRBV12-4 . TGTGCCAGCAGTCCACAGGGAGTAAATCAGCCCCAGCATTTT CASSPQGVNQPQHF
TRBJ2-7 TRBD1 TRBV25-1 . TGTGCCAGCAGTGAACGGGACAGGGCCTACGAGCAGTACTTC CASSERDRAYEQYF
TRBJ2-3 . TRBV5-1 . TGCGCCAGCAGCGTAAGGGCAGATACGCAGTATTTT CASSVRADTQYF
TRBJ2-2 . TRBV6-2/TRBV6-3 many TGTGCCAGCAGTCACCCCGGGGAGCTGTTTTTT CASSHPGELFF
TRBJ2-5 . TRBV7-3 few TGCGCCAGCAGCCGGGGTAAAGAGACCCAGTACTTC CASSRGKETQYF
TRBJ2-7 TRBD1 TRBV11-2 . TGTGCCAGCAGCTTCCCGGGACAGGGGGCCGACGAGCAGTACTTC CASSFPGQGADEQYF
TRBJ2-1 TRBD2 TRBV7-2 many TGTGCCAGCCCCGTGGAGCGGGGTCGGACCCTCTCCTACAATGAGCAGTTCTTC CASPVERGRTLSYNEQFF
TRBJ2-7 . TRBV30 medium-sized TGTGCCTGGAGTGTACTGGGGTTCAACGAGCAGTACTTC CAWSVLGFNEQYF
TRBJ2-3 . TRBV6-5 medium-sized TGTGCCAGCAACTCAGGGTACGGCACAGATACGCAGTATTTT CASNSGYGTDTQYF